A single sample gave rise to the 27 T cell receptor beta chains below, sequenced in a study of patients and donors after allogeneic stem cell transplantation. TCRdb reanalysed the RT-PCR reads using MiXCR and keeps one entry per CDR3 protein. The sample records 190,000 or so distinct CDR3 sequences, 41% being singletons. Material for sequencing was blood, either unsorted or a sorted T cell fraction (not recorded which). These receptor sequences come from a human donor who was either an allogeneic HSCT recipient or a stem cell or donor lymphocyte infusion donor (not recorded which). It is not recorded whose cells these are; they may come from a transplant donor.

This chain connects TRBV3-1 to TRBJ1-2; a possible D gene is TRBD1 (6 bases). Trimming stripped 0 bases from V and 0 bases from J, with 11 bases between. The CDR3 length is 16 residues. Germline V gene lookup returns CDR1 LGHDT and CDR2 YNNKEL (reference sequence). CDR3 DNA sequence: TGTGCCAGCAGCCAAGATCCCGACAGGACTAACTATGGCTACACCTTC. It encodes CASSQDPDRTNYGYTF.

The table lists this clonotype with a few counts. The CDR3 DNA reads TGTGCCAGCAGTTCTCACTGGAGTCAAGAGACCCAGTACTTC. Protein: CASSSHWSQETQYF. V and J are TRBV27 and TRBJ2-5; D ambiguous. Germline V lookup: CDR1 MNHEY, CDR2 SMNVEV (reference sequence). The CDR3 length is 14 residues. Trimming shortened V by 4 bases and J by 2 bases, and 11 bases separated the two germline ends.

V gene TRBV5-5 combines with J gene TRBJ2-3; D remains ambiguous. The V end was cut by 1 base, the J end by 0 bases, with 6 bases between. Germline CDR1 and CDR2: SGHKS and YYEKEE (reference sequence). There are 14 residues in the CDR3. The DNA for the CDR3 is TGTGCCAGCAGCTTGACAGCAAGCACAGATACGCAGTATTTT. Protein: CASSLTASTDTQYF. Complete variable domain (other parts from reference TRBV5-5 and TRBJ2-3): DAGVTQSPTHLIKTRGQQVTLRCSPISGHKSVSWYQQVLGQGPQFIFQYYEKEERGRGNFPDRFSARQFPNYSSELNVNALLLGDSALYLCASSLTASTDTQYFGPGTRLTVL.

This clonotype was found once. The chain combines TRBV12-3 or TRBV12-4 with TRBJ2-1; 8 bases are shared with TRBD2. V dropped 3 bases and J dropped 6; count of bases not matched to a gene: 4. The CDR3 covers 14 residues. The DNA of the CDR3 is TGTGCCAGCAGTTTGGGACTAGAGGCCAATGAGCAGTTCTTC. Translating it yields CASSLGLEANEQFF.

The CDR3 region has the DNA TGTGCCTGGAGTGTCTCCTATGGCTACACCTTC. As protein: CAWSVSYGYTF. The V gene is TRBV30, the J gene TRBJ1-2; D uncertain. The CDR3 totals 11 residues. Germline values: CDR1 GTSNPN, CDR2 SVGIG (reference sequence). V was clipped by 0 bases and J by 4 bases, with 3 bases between them.

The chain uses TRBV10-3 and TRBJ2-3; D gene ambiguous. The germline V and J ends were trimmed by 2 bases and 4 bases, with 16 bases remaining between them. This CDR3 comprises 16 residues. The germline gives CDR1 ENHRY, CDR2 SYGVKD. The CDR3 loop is CAISERDSLWADTQYF. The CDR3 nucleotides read TGTGCCATCAGTGAGCGAGATAGCCTTTGGGCAGATACGCAGTATTTT.

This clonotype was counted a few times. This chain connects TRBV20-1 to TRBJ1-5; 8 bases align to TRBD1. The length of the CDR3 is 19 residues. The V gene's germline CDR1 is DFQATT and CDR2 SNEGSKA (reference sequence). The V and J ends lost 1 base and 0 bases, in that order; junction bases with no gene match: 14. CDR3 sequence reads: CSARVPTGTGYYSNQPQHF. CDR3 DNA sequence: TGCAGTGCTAGAGTCCCGACCGGGACAGGATATTATAGCAATCAGCCCCAGCATTTT.

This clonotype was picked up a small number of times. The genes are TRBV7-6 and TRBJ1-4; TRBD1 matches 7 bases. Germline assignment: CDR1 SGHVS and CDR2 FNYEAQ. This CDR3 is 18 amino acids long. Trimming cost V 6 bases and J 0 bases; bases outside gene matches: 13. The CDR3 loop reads CASSQRRPGTATNEKLFF. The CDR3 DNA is TGTGCCAGCAGTCAAAGGAGACCCGGGACAGCAACTAATGAAAAACTGTTTTTT.

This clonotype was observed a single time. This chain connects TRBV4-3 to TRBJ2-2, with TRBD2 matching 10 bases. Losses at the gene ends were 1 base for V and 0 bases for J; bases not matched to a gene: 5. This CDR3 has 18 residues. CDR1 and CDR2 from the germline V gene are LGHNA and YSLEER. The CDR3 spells CASSQVILAGANTGELFF. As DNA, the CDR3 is TGCGCCAGCAGCCAAGTCATTCTAGCGGGAGCGAACACCGGGGAGCTGTTTTTT.

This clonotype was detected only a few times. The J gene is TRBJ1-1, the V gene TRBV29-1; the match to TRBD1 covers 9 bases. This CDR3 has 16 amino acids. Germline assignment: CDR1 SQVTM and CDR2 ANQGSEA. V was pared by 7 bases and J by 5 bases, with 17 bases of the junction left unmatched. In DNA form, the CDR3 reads TGCAGCGCCGGGCTTTTGGAGGGGACAGGGACGACTGAAGCTTTCTTT. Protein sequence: CSAGLLEGTGTTEAFF.

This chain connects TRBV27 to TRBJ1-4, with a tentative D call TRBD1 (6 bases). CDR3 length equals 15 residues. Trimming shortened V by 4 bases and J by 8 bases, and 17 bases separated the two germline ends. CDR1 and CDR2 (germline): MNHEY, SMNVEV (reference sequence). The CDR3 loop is CASSSQWGPFEKLFF. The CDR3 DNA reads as TGTGCCAGCAGTTCTCAGTGGGGGCCGTTCGAAAAACTGTTTTTT.

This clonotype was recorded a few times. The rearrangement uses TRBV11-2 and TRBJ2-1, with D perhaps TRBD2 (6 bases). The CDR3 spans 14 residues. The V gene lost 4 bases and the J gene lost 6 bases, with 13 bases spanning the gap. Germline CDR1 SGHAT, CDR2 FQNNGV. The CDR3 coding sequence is TGTGCCAGCAGCTCCCTCCGGGGGATCAATGAGCAGTTCTTC. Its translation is CASSSLRGINEQFF.

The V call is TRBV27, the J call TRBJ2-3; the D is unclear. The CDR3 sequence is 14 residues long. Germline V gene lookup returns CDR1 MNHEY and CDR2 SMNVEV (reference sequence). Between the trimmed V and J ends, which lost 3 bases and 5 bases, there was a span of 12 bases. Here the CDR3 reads CASSLGPLVDTQYF. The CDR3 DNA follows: TGTGCCAGCAGTTTGGGCCCCCTCGTAGATACGCAGTATTTT.

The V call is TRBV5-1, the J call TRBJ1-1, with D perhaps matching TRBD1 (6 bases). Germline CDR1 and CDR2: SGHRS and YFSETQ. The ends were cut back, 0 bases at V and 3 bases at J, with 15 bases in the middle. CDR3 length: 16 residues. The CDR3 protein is CASSLAGGRGDTEAFF. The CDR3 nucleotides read TGCGCCAGCAGCTTGGCCGGTGGCAGGGGAGACACTGAAGCTTTCTTT.

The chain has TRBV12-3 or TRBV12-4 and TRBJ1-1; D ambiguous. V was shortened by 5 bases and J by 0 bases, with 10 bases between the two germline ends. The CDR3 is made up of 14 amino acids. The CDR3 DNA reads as TGTGCCAGCAGTCTCGACATAATGAACACTGAAGCTTTCTTT. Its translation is CASSLDIMNTEAFF.

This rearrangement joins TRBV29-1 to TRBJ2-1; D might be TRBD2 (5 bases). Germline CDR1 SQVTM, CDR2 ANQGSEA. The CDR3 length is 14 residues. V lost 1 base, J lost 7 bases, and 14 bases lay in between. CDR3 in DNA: TGCAGCGTTGAAGTCCGGGATCGAAATAATGAGCAGTTCTTC. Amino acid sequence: CSVEVRDRNNEQFF.

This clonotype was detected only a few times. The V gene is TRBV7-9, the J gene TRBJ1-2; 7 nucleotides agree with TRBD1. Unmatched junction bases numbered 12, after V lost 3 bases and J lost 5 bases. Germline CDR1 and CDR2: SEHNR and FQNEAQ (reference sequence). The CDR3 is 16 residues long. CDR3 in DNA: TGTGCCAGCAGCTTGTTAGCGGACAGGAGCTTTTATGGCTACACCTTC. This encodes CASSLLADRSFYGYTF.

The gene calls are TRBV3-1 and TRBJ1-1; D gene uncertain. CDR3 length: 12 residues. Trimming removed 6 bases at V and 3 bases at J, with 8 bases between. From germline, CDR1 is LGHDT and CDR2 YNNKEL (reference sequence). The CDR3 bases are TGTGCCAGCAGTCACGTTGACACTGAAGCTTTCTTT. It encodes CASSHVDTEAFF.

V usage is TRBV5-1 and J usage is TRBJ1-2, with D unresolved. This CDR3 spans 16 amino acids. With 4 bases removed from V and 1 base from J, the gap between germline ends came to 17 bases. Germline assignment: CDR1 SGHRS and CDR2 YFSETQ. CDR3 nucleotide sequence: TGCGCCAGCAGCCTTCGAGAAGGGAGCAATAACTATGGCTACACCTTC. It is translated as CASSLREGSNNYGYTF.

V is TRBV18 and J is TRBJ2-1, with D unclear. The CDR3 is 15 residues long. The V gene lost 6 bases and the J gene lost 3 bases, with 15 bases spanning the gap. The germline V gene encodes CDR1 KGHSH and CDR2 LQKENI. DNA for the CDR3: TGTGCCAGCTCTTCCCGGTTGGAGTTCTACAATGAGCAGTTCTTC. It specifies CASSSRLEFYNEQFF. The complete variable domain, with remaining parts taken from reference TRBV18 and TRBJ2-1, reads NAGVMQNPRHLVRRRGQEARLRCSPMKGHSHVYWYRQLPEEGLKFMVYLQKENIIDESGMPKERFSAEFPKEGPSILRIQQVVRGDSAAYFCASSSRLEFYNEQFFGPGTRLTVL.

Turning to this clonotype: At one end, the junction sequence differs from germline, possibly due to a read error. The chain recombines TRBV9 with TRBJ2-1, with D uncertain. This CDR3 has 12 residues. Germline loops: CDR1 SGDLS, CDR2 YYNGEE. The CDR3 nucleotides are TGTGACAGCAGCGTAGAAGTAAATGAGCAGTTCTTC. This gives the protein CDSSVEVNEQFF.

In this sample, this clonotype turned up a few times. In DNA form, the CDR3 reads TGCAGCGTCCCCACTAGCGGCAATGAGCAGTTCTTC. Its translation: CSVPTSGNEQFF. The chain employs TRBV29-1 and TRBJ2-1, with 8 positions matching TRBD2. Germline loops: CDR1 SQVTM, CDR2 ANQGSEA. V was pared by 6 bases and J by 6 bases, with 4 bases of the junction left unmatched. The CDR3 length is 12 residues.

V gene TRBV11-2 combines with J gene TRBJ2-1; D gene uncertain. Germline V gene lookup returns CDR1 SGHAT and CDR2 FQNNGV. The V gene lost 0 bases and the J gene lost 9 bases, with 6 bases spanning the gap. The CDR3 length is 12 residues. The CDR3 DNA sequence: TGTGCCAGCAGCTTAGATTTAAGTGAGCAGTTCTTC. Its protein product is CASSLDLSEQFF. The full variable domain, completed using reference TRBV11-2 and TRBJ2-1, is EAGVAQSPRYKIIEKRQSVAFWCNPISGHATLYWYQQILGQGPKLLIQFQNNGVVDDSQLPKDRFSAERLKGVDSTLKIQPAKLEDSAVYLCASSLDLSEQFFGPGTRLTVL.

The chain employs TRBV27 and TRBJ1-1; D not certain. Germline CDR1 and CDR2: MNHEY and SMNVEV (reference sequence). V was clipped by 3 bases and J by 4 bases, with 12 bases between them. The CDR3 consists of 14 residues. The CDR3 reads CASSFSGSGTEAFF. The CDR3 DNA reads TGTGCCAGCAGTTTCTCGGGTTCGGGCACTGAAGCTTTCTTT.

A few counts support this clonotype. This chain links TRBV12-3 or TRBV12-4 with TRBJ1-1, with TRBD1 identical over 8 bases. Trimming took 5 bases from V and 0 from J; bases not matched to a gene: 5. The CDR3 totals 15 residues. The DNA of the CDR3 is TGTGCCAGCAGTCTGGGACAGGAGATGAACACTGAAGCTTTCTTT. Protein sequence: CASSLGQEMNTEAFF.

The CDR3 DNA follows: TGCGCCAGTTCACTCCGGGACAAGGGTGATAGAAACTATGGCTACACCTTC. This codes for CASSLRDKGDRNYGYTF. The genes are TRBV5-1 and TRBJ1-2; D is perhaps TRBD1 (6 bases). CDR3 size: 17 residues. Germline assignment: CDR1 SGHRS and CDR2 YFSETQ. The ends were cut back, 8 bases at V and 2 bases at J, with 25 bases in the middle.

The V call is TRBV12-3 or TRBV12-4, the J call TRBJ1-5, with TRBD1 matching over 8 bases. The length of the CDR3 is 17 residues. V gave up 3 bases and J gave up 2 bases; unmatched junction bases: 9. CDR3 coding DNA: TGTGCCAGCAGTTTTATCGCAGGGGGCAAGGGCAATCAGCCCCAGCATTTT. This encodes CASSFIAGGKGNQPQHF.